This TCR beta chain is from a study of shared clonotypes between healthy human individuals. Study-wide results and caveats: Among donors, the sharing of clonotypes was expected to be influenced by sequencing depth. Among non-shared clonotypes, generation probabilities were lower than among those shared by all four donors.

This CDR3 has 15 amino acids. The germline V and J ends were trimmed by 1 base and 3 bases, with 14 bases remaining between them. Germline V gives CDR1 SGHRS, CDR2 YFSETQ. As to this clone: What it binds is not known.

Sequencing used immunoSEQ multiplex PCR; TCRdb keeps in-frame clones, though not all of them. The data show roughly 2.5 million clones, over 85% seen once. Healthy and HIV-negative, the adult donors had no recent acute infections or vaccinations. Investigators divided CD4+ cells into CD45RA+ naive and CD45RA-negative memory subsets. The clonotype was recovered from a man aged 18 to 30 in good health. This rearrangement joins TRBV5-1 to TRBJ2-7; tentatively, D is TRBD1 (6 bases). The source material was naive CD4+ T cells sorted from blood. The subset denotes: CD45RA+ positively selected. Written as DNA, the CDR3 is TGCGCCAGCAGCTTGCAGGGGACGAACTACTACGAGCAGTACTTC. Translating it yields CASSLQGTNYYEQYF.